These T cell receptor beta chains were read from a single sample in a study of blood T cell repertoires in COVID-19. Data came from immunoSEQ multiplex PCR; TCRdb stores just in-frame clones and leaves some out. The sample lists 100,000 to 150,000 clones; approximately 89% were seen once. Sequencing input: peripheral blood. These receptors were obtained from a woman aged 70-85 years with COVID-19, enrolled during active disease. The CDR3 runs from the conserved cysteine through the conserved F or W. Each record gives: clone size, J gene, V gene, D gene, CDR3 DNA, CDR3 protein. D genes are given only for firm matches. For some rows the clone size is stated as once, few or many, or as a class when expanded; others skip it.

clone size: once; J gene: TRBJ1-1; V gene: TRBV10-3; D gene: TRBD1; CDR3 DNA: TGTGCCATTACGAACCTTAACAGGGGGGAGAACACTGAAGCTTTCTTT; CDR3 protein: CAITNLNRGENTEAFF
clone size: NA; J gene: TRBJ2-3; V gene: TRBV2; D gene: TRBD2; CDR3 DNA: TGTGCCAGCAGTGAAATACTAGCGGGGCCCCCCACAGATACGCAGTATTTT; CDR3 protein: CASSEILAGPPTDTQYF
clone size: NA; J gene: TRBJ2-3; V gene: TRBV25-1; D gene: NA; CDR3 DNA: TGTGCCAGCAGTGAAGCAAGGGGGACAGATACGCAGTATTTT; CDR3 protein: CASSEARGTDTQYF
clone size: NA; J gene: TRBJ1-1; V gene: TRBV6-6; D gene: NA; CDR3 DNA: TGTGCCAGCAGTTACGGACAGAACACTGAAGCTTTCTTT; CDR3 protein: CASSYGQNTEAFF
clone size: NA; J gene: TRBJ1-2; V gene: TRBV18; D gene: TRBD1; CDR3 DNA: TGTGCCAGCTCGTCCACGCCTGACAGGGCCCAGGGCTACACCTTC; CDR3 protein: CASSSTPDRAQGYTF
clone size: NA; J gene: TRBJ2-1; V gene: TRBV2; D gene: NA; CDR3 DNA: TGTGCCAGCAGTGTTCTTCAGGGGAGCCACAATGAGCAGTTCTTC; CDR3 protein: CASSVLQGSHNEQFF
clone size: NA; J gene: TRBJ1-2; V gene: TRBV5-1; D gene: TRBD1; CDR3 DNA: TGCGCCAGCAGCCCCGGGACAGGGATGAATTATGGCTACACCTTC; CDR3 protein: CASSPGTGMNYGYTF
clone size: NA; J gene: TRBJ1-1; V gene: TRBV6-5; D gene: NA; CDR3 DNA: TGTGCCAGCAGTCCTGACAGGCGAGACACTGAAGCTTTCTTT; CDR3 protein: CASSPDRRDTEAFF
clone size: NA; J gene: TRBJ1-5; V gene: TRBV7-8; D gene: NA; CDR3 DNA: TGTGCCAGCAGCTTAGGGCCACGGGACACCATCAGCAATCAGCCCCAGCATTTT; CDR3 protein: CASSLGPRDTISNQPQHF
clone size: once; J gene: TRBJ2-1; V gene: TRBV4-1; D gene: TRBD1; CDR3 DNA: TGCGCCAGCAGCCAAGGGACAGGGGCAAAATACAATGAGCAGTTCTTC; CDR3 protein: CASSQGTGAKYNEQFF
clone size: NA; J gene: TRBJ1-4; V gene: TRBV19; D gene: TRBD1; CDR3 DNA: TGTGCCAGTAGGGACAGGGTTGAAAAACTGTTTTTT; CDR3 protein: CASRDRVEKLFF
clone size: once; J gene: TRBJ1-2; V gene: TRBV19; D gene: TRBD1; CDR3 DNA: TGTGCCAGTATCGACAGGGGAAGCGGAGGAGGGTATGGCTACACCTTC; CDR3 protein: CASIDRGSGGGYGYTF
clone size: NA; J gene: TRBJ1-3; V gene: TRBV27; D gene: NA; CDR3 DNA: TGTGCCAGCAGTCCAGACAGCTCTGGAAACACCATATATTTT; CDR3 protein: CASSPDSSGNTIYF
clone size: NA; J gene: TRBJ1-1; V gene: TRBV19; D gene: NA; CDR3 DNA: TGTGCCAGTAGTATCATAGGGGAGGTAGACACTGAAGCTTTCTTT; CDR3 protein: CASSIIGEVDTEAFF
clone size: NA; J gene: TRBJ1-2; V gene: TRBV3-1/TRBV3-2; D gene: NA; CDR3 DNA: TGTGCCAGCTCGTTTAGACACAACTATGGCTACACCTTC; CDR3 protein: CASSFRHNYGYTF
clone size: NA; J gene: TRBJ1-2; V gene: TRBV23-1; D gene: NA; CDR3 DNA: TGCGCCAGCAGTCAATCGTACAGAGAGTACTATGGCTACACCTTC; CDR3 protein: CASSQSYREYYGYTF
clone size: NA; J gene: TRBJ2-5; V gene: TRBV19; D gene: NA; CDR3 DNA: TGTGCCAGTAGTATAGGTGGGGCTACCCAAGAGACCCAGTACTTC; CDR3 protein: CASSIGGATQETQYF
clone size: once; J gene: TRBJ1-1; V gene: TRBV20-1; D gene: NA; CDR3 DNA: TGCAGTGCTAGGGTGGCAGGGGAAGCTTTCTTT; CDR3 protein: CSARVAGEAFF
clone size: once; J gene: TRBJ1-5; V gene: TRBV6-5; D gene: NA; CDR3 DNA: TGTGCCACCCGACAGCCTTATCAGCCCCAGCATTTT; CDR3 protein: CATRQPYQPQHF
clone size: once; J gene: TRBJ2-1; V gene: TRBV11-2; D gene: TRBD2; CDR3 DNA: TGTGCCAGCAGCCAAGCTTTAACTAGCGGGGGGGTCAATGAGCAGTTCTTC; CDR3 protein: CASSQALTSGGVNEQFF
clone size: NA; J gene: TRBJ1-1; V gene: TRBV18; D gene: NA; CDR3 DNA: TGTGCCAGCTCCCTTTCGAACACTGAAGCTTTCTTT; CDR3 protein: CASSLSNTEAFF
clone size: NA; J gene: TRBJ1-2; V gene: TRBV3-1/TRBV3-2; D gene: TRBD1; CDR3 DNA: TGTGCCAGCAGCCTCGGGACAGGGCCGGGGGGTAAGATTGGCTACACCTTC; CDR3 protein: CASSLGTGPGGKIGYTF
clone size: NA; J gene: TRBJ2-7; V gene: TRBV6-5; D gene: TRBD1; CDR3 DNA: TGTGCCAGCAGTCGGGGACAGGGGGCTAAAGAGCAGTACTTC; CDR3 protein: CASSRGQGAKEQYF
clone size: NA; J gene: TRBJ2-1; V gene: TRBV6-5; D gene: NA; CDR3 DNA: TGTGCCAGCAGGACCCAGGGGTCAGGAACGGGCCTGTTCTTC; CDR3 protein: CASRTQGSGTGLFF
clone size: NA; J gene: TRBJ1-2; V gene: TRBV3-1/TRBV3-2; D gene: TRBD1; CDR3 DNA: TGTGCCAGCAGTCTGCTTGACAGGGACTATGGCTACACCTTC; CDR3 protein: CASSLLDRDYGYTF
clone size: NA; J gene: TRBJ1-2; V gene: TRBV2; D gene: NA; CDR3 DNA: TGTGCCAGCAGTGAGACCGGGAAGGCTGGCTACACCTTC; CDR3 protein: CASSETGKAGYTF
clone size: NA; J gene: TRBJ2-5; V gene: TRBV5-1; D gene: TRBD1; CDR3 DNA: TGCGCCAGCAGCTACCCGGGACAGTTACGTACGGCCCAGTACTTC; CDR3 protein: CASSYPGQLRTAQYF
clone size: NA; J gene: TRBJ2-3; V gene: TRBV4-2; D gene: NA; CDR3 DNA: TGTGCCAGCAGCCAAGATGTATCAGGGCTCCCCACAGATACGCAGTATTTT; CDR3 protein: CASSQDVSGLPTDTQYF
clone size: NA; J gene: TRBJ2-5; V gene: TRBV5-1; D gene: TRBD1; CDR3 DNA: TGCGCCAGCAGCTTGGAGGCCTTGGACAGGGAAGAGACCCAGTACTTC; CDR3 protein: CASSLEALDREETQYF
clone size: once; J gene: TRBJ2-5; V gene: TRBV6-1; D gene: NA; CDR3 DNA: TGTGCCAGCAGTGAATTTGGGGGAGGTGGGGAGACCCAGTACTTC; CDR3 protein: CASSEFGGGGETQYF
clone size: NA; J gene: TRBJ2-3; V gene: TRBV9; D gene: TRBD2; CDR3 DNA: TGTGCCAGCAGCGTAGCTGCGTCGGGGGGGTCAGATACGCAGTATTTT; CDR3 protein: CASSVAASGGSDTQYF
clone size: NA; J gene: TRBJ1-6; V gene: TRBV5-1; D gene: NA; CDR3 DNA: TGCGCCAGCGCTCCCGGAGGGCGGGATTCACCCCTCCACTTT; CDR3 protein: CASAPGGRDSPLHF
clone size: NA; J gene: TRBJ2-3; V gene: TRBV2; D gene: NA; CDR3 DNA: TGTGCCAGCAAACGACGGGACATCATCACAGATACGCAGTATTTT; CDR3 protein: CASKRRDIITDTQYF
clone size: few; J gene: TRBJ1-6; V gene: TRBV27; D gene: NA; CDR3 DNA: TGTGCCAGCAGGGCAGATTATAATTCACCCCTCCACTTT; CDR3 protein: CASRADYNSPLHF
clone size: NA; J gene: TRBJ1-1; V gene: TRBV7-9; D gene: NA; CDR3 DNA: TGTGCCAGCAGCTTGGAGATCACTGAAGCTTTCTTT; CDR3 protein: CASSLEITEAFF
clone size: NA; J gene: TRBJ2-5; V gene: TRBV6-6; D gene: NA; CDR3 DNA: TGTGCCAGCAGTTACCGCCGGGAAGAGACCCAGTACTTC; CDR3 protein: CASSYRREETQYF
clone size: NA; J gene: TRBJ2-7; V gene: TRBV11-2; D gene: TRBD1; CDR3 DNA: TGTGCCAGCAGCTTATATGGGACAGGGGCATACGAGCAGTACTTC; CDR3 protein: CASSLYGTGAYEQYF
clone size: once; J gene: TRBJ2-7; V gene: TRBV27; D gene: NA; CDR3 DNA: TGTGCCAGCAGTCAAACTACAGGGCTCGGGGAGCAGTACTTC; CDR3 protein: CASSQTTGLGEQYF
clone size: NA; J gene: TRBJ1-2; V gene: TRBV5-6; D gene: TRBD1; CDR3 DNA: TGTGCCAGCAGCCCGCGGGACAGGGGGCCCCATGGCTACACCTTC; CDR3 protein: CASSPRDRGPHGYTF
clone size: once; J gene: TRBJ2-4; V gene: TRBV7-8; D gene: NA; CDR3 DNA: TGTGCCAGCAGCTTAGCGACTAGTAGCAACATTCAGTACTTC; CDR3 protein: CASSLATSSNIQYF
clone size: NA; J gene: TRBJ2-2; V gene: TRBV6-5; D gene: NA; CDR3 DNA: TGTGCCAGCAGTTCCGGACAGACGAACACCGGGGAGCTGTTTTTT; CDR3 protein: CASSSGQTNTGELFF
clone size: once; J gene: TRBJ2-5; V gene: TRBV11-2; D gene: NA; CDR3 DNA: TGTGCCAGCAGCCTAAACAGTCAAGAGACCCAGTACTTC; CDR3 protein: CASSLNSQETQYF
clone size: NA; J gene: TRBJ2-5; V gene: TRBV18; D gene: TRBD1; CDR3 DNA: TGTGCCAGCTCACCACGCCCGGACAGGGCGGAGACCCAGTACTTC; CDR3 protein: CASSPRPDRAETQYF
clone size: NA; J gene: TRBJ1-1; V gene: TRBV7-9; D gene: TRBD1; CDR3 DNA: TGTGCCAGCAGCGCCCCAGAACAGGGGGTTGCTGAAGCTTTCTTT; CDR3 protein: CASSAPEQGVAEAFF
clone size: NA; J gene: TRBJ2-5; V gene: TRBV18; D gene: NA; CDR3 DNA: TGTGCCAGCTCACCGCCGATTACAGGGGAGACCCAGTACTTC; CDR3 protein: CASSPPITGETQYF
clone size: NA; J gene: TRBJ1-1; V gene: TRBV14; D gene: TRBD1; CDR3 DNA: TGTGCCAGCAGCCAAGATTTGTTTGGGACAGGGGGCACTGAAGCTTTCTTT; CDR3 protein: CASSQDLFGTGGTEAFF
clone size: few; J gene: TRBJ1-2; V gene: TRBV29-1; D gene: TRBD1; CDR3 DNA: TGCAGCGTTTTAGGTCAGGGGGAAGGCTACACCTTC; CDR3 protein: CSVLGQGEGYTF
clone size: NA; J gene: TRBJ1-5; V gene: TRBV5-5; D gene: NA; CDR3 DNA: TGTGCCAGCAGCTTGGTGGGGGGAAGCAATCAGCCCCAGCATTTT; CDR3 protein: CASSLVGGSNQPQHF
clone size: NA; J gene: TRBJ2-2; V gene: TRBV19; D gene: TRBD1; CDR3 DNA: TGTGCCAGTAGTCGTGAGACAGGGGGCGCAGGTTCCGGGGAGCTGTTTTTT; CDR3 protein: CASSRETGGAGSGELFF
clone size: NA; J gene: TRBJ2-2; V gene: TRBV3-1/TRBV3-2; D gene: NA; CDR3 DNA: TGTGCCAGCAGCCAAGGGGCAAGCACGGGGGAGCTGTTTTTT; CDR3 protein: CASSQGASTGELFF
clone size: NA; J gene: TRBJ2-1; V gene: TRBV7-7; D gene: TRBD2; CDR3 DNA: TGTGCCAGCAGCCAAGGACTAGCGGAATACAATGAGCAGTTCTTC; CDR3 protein: CASSQGLAEYNEQFF
clone size: NA; J gene: TRBJ2-6; V gene: TRBV19; D gene: NA; CDR3 DNA: TGTGCCAGCTCTTTATCCCCGAGCGGGGCCAACGTCCTGACTTTC; CDR3 protein: CASSLSPSGANVLTF
clone size: NA; J gene: TRBJ1-1; V gene: TRBV3-1/TRBV3-2; D gene: NA; CDR3 DNA: TGTGCCAGCAGCCAAATGAGGGACACTGAAGCTTTCTTT; CDR3 protein: CASSQMRDTEAFF
clone size: medium-sized; J gene: TRBJ1-1; V gene: TRBV11-2; D gene: NA; CDR3 DNA: TGTGCCAGCAGCTTAGGATGGGCGGGCACTGAAGCTTTCTTT; CDR3 protein: CASSLGWAGTEAFF
clone size: NA; J gene: TRBJ1-6; V gene: TRBV20-1; D gene: TRBD1; CDR3 DNA: TGCAGTGCTAGTCAATTGTTAAGGGGGCTTAATTCACCCCTCCACTTT; CDR3 protein: CSASQLLRGLNSPLHF
clone size: NA; J gene: TRBJ1-4; V gene: TRBV20-1; D gene: NA; CDR3 DNA: TGCAGTGCTAGAGGCGGTGAAAAACTGTTTTTT; CDR3 protein: CSARGGEKLFF
clone size: NA; J gene: TRBJ2-1; V gene: TRBV10-3; D gene: TRBD1; CDR3 DNA: TGTGCCATCAGCGGGACAGGGACCTACAATGAGCAGTTCTTC; CDR3 protein: CAISGTGTYNEQFF
clone size: NA; J gene: TRBJ1-6; V gene: TRBV9; D gene: NA; CDR3 DNA: TGTGCCAGCAGCGTAGGTAGCAGGGGTGGGTCACCCCTCCACTTT; CDR3 protein: CASSVGSRGGSPLHF
clone size: NA; J gene: TRBJ2-3; V gene: TRBV28; D gene: TRBD2; CDR3 DNA: TGTGCCAGCATGCAGCGGGGGAGCACAGATACGCAGTATTTT; CDR3 protein: CASMQRGSTDTQYF